This T cell receptor (beta chain) originates from a study of CD8 T cells in Susac syndrome. Diagnostic criteria defined recently for definite or probable disease were met by the Susac syndrome patients. V was clipped by 5 bases and J by 1 base; unmatched bases: 3. CDR1 is DFQATT, CDR2 SNEGSKA, per germline (reference sequence). There are 14 residues in the CDR3. Only one count was recorded for this clonotype. Random hexamers served to reverse transcribe roughly 0.45 to 1 ug RNA. TCRdb reprocessed the immunoSEQ multiplex PCR reads via MiXCR and lists one record per CDR3 protein. Of more than 85,000 distinct CDR3 sequences in the sample, around 94% were seen once.

Specimen: CD4+ T cells from PBMCs. The clonotype was recovered from a human donor with Susac syndrome. The V call is TRBV20-1, the J call TRBJ2-3; 10 positions agree with TRBD2. CDR3 region: CSASLAGGTDTQYF. The CDR3 bases are TGCAGTGCTTCCCTAGCGGGGGGCACAGATACGCAGTATTTT.